This TCR beta chain was identified in a study of shared clonotypes between healthy human individuals. In the case of this clone: Its antigen is not identified.

Broader study findings: Generally, estimated richness proved larger in naive subsets than it did in memory subsets.

The repertoire was sequenced with immunoSEQ multiplex PCR; TCRdb's copy has only in-frame clones and lacks some. The table records around 1,000,000 clones, about 72% of them present only once. The ends were cut back, 5 bases at V and 0 bases at J, with 8 bases in the middle. Germline V gene sequence: CDR1 SGHAT, CDR2 FQDESV (reference sequence). This CDR3 region has 14 residues. The material sequenced was memory CD4+ T cells from PBMCs. Subset given: CD45RA-negative fraction. The source of this sequence is a man aged 18 to 30 in good health. Some clones in this sample may be carry-over from other donors' samples. This sequence joins TRBV11-1 and TRBJ1-3, with D maybe TRBD1 (5 bases). CDR3 sequence: CASSLGASGNTIYF. The CDR3 DNA is TGTGCCAGCAGCCTAGGGGCCTCTGGAAACACCATATATTTT.